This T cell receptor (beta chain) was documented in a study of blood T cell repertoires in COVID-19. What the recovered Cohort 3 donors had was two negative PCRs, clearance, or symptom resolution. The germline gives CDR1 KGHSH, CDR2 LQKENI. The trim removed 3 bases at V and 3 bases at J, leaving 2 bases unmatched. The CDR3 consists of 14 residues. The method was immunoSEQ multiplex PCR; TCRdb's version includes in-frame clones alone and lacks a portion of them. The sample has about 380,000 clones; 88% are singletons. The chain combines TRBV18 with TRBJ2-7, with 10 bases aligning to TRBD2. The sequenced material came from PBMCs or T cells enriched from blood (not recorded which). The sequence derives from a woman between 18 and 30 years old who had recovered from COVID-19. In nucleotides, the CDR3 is TGTGCCAGCTCACCGGGACTAGCGAACTACGAGCAGTACTTC. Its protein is CASSPGLANYEQYF.